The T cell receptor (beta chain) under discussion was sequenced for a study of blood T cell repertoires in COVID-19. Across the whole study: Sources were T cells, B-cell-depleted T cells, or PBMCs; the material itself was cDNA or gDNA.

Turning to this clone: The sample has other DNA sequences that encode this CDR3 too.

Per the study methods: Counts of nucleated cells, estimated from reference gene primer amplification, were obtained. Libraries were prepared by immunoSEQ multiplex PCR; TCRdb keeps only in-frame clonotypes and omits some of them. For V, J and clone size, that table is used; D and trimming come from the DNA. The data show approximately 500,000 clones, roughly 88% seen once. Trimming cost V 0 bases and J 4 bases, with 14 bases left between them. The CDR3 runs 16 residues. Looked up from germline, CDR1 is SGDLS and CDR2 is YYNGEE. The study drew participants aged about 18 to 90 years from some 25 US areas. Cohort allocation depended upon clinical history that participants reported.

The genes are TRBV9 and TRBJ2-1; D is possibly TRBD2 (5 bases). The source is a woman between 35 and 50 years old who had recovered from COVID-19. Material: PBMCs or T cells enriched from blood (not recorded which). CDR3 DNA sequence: TGTGCCAGCAGCGTAGGTGGGTCCGGGGTATACAATGAGCAGTTCTTC. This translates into CASSVGGSGVYNEQFF.